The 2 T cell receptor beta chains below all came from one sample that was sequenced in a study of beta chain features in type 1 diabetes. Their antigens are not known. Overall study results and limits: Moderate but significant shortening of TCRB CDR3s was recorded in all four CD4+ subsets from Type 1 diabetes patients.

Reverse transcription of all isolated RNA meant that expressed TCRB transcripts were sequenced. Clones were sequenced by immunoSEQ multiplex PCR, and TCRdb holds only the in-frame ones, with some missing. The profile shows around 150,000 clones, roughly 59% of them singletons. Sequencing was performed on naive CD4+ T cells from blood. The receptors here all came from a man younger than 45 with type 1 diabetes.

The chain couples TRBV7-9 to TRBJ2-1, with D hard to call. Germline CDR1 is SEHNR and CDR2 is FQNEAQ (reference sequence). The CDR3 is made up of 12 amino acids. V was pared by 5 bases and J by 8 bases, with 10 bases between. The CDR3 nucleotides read TGTGCCAGCAGCGAAAGGTTTGATGAGCAGTTCTTC. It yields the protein CASSERFDEQFF.

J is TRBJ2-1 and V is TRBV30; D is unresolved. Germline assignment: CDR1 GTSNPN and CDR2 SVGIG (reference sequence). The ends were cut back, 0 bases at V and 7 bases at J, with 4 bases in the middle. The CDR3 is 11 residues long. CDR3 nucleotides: TGTGCCTGGAGTGTGTGGAATGAGCAGTTCTTC. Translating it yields CAWSVWNEQFF. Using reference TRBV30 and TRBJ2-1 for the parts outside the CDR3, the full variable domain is SQTIHQWPATLVQPVGSPLSLECTVEGTSNPNLYWYRQAAGRGLQLLFYSVGIGQISSEVPQNLSASRPQDRQFILSSKKLLLSDSGFYLCAWSVWNEQFFGPGTRLTVL.